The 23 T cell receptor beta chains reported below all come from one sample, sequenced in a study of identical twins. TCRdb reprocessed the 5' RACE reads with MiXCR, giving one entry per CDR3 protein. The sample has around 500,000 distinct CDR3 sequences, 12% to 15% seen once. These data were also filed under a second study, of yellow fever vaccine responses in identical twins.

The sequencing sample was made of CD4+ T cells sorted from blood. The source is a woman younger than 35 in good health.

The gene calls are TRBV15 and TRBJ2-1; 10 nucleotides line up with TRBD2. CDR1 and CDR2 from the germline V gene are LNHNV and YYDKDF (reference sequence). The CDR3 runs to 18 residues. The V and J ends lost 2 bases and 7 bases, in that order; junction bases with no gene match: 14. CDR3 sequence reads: CATSRSPLASGSWNEQFF. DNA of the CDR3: TGTGCCACCAGCAGATCCCCCTTGGCTAGCGGGAGTTGGAATGAGCAGTTCTTC.

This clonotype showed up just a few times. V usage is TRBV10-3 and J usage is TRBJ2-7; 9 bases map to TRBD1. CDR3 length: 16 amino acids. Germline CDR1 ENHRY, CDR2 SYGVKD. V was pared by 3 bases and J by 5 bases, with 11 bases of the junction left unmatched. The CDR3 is CAISESRDRARHEQYF. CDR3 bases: TGTGCCATCAGTGAATCAAGGGACAGGGCCCGGCACGAGCAGTACTTC.

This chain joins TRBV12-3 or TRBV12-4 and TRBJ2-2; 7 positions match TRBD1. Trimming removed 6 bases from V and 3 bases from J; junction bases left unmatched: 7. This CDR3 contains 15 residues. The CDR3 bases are TGTGCCAGCAGCGCCGGGACAGTATACACCGGGGAGCTGTTTTTT. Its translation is CASSAGTVYTGELFF.

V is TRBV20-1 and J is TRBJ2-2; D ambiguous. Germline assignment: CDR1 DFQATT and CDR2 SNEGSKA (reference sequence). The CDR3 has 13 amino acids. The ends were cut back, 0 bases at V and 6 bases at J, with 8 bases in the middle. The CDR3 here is CSARELVAGELFF. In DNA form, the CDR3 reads TGCAGTGCTAGAGAATTGGTCGCCGGGGAGCTGTTTTTT.

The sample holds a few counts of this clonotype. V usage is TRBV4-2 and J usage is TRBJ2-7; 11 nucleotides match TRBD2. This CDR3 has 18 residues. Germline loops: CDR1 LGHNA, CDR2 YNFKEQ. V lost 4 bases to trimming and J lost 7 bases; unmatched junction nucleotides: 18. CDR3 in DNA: TGTGCCAGCAGCCCCGCTCCCCTAGCGGGGGGCATACGGGGGGAGCAGTACTTC. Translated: CASSPAPLAGGIRGEQYF.

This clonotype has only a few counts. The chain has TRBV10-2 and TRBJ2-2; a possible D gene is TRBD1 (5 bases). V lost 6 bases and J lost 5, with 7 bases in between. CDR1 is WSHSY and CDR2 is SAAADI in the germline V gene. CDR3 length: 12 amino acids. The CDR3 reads CASRTVTGELFF. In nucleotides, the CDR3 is TGCGCCAGCAGGACAGTTACCGGGGAGCTGTTTTTT.

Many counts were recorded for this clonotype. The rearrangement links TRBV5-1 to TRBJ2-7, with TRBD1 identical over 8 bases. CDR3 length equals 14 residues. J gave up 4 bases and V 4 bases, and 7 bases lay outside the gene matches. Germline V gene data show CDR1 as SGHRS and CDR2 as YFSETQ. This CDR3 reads CASSPDRVPYEQYF. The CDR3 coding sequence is TGCGCCAGCAGCCCGGACAGGGTTCCTTACGAGCAGTACTTC.

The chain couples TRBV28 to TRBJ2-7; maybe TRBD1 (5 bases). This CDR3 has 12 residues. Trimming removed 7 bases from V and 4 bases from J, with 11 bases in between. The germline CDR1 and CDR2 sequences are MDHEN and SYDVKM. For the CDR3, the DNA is TGTGCCAGCACCCCGGACACGTACGAGCAGTACTTC. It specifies CASTPDTYEQYF. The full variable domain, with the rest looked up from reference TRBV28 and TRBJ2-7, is DVKVTQSSRYLVKRTGEKVFLECVQDMDHENMFWYRQDPGLGLRLIYFSYDVKMKEKGDIPEGYSVSREKKERFSLILESASTNQTSMYLCASTPDTYEQYFGPGTRLTVT.

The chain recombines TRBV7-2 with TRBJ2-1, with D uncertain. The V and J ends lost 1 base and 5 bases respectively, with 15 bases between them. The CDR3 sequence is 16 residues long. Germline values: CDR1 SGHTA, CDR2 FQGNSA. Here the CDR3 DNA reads TGTGCCAGCAGCTTAGTCCTGGGTCTAAATGACAATGAGCAGTTCTTC. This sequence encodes CASSLVLGLNDNEQFF. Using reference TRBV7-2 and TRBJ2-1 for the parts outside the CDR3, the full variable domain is GAGVSQSPSNKVTEKGKDVELRCDPISGHTALYWYRQSLGQGLEFLIYFQGNSAPDKSGLPSDRFSAERTGGSVSTLTIQRTQQEDSAVYLCASSLVLGLNDNEQFFGPGTRLTVL.

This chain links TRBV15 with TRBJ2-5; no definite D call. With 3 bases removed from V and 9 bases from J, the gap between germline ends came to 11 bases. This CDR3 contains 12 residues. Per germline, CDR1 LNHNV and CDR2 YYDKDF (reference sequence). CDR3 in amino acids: CATSSHTGSQYF. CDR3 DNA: TGTGCCACCAGCAGCCACACCGGGTCCCAGTACTTC.

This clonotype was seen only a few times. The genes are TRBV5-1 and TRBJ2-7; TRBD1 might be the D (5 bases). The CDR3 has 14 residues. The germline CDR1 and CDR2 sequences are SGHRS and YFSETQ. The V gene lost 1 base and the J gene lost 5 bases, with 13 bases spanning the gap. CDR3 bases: TGCGCCAGCAGCTTGTCCCAGGGTAGGGACGAGCAGTACTTC. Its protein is CASSLSQGRDEQYF. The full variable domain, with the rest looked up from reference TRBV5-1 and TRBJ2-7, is KAGVTQTPRYLIKTRGQQVTLSCSPISGHRSVSWYQQTPGQGLQFLFEYFSETQRNKGNFPGRFSGRQFSNSRSEMNVSTLELGDSALYLCASSLSQGRDEQYFGPGTRLTVT.

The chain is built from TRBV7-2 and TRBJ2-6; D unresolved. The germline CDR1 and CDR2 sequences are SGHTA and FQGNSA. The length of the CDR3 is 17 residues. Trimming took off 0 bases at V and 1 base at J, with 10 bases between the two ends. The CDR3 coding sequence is TGTGCCAGCAGCTTAGCCCCATTTCCTTCTGGGGCCAACGTCCTGACTTTC. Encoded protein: CASSLAPFPSGANVLTF.

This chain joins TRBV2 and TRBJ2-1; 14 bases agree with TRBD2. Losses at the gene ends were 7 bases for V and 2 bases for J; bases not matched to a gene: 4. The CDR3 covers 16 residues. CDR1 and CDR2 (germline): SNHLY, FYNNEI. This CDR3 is CASTPGLAGAYNEQFF. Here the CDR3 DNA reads TGTGCCAGCACCCCGGGACTAGCGGGAGCCTACAATGAGCAGTTCTTC.

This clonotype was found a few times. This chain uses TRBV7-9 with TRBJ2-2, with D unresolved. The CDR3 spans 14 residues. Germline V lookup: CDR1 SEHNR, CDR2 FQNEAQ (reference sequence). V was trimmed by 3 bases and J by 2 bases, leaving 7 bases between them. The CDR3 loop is CASSFKINTGELFF. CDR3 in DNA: TGTGCCAGCAGCTTCAAAATTAACACCGGGGAGCTGTTTTTT.

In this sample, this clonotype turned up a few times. The CDR3 region is CSARVRGRSGANVLTF. In DNA, the CDR3 is TGCAGTGCTAGGGTCAGGGGGCGGTCTGGGGCCAACGTCCTGACTTTC. The chain is built from TRBV20-1 and TRBJ2-6, with 8 bases identical to TRBD1. The V segment lost 3 bases and the J segment 1 base; nucleotides outside the gene matches: 5. This CDR3 region has 16 residues. Germline V gene lookup returns CDR1 DFQATT and CDR2 SNEGSKA (reference sequence).

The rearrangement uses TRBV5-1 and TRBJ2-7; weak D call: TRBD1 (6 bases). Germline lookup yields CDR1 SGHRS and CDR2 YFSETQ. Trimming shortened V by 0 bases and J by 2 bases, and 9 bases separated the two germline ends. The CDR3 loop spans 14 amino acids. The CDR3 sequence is CASSLDRVAYEQYF. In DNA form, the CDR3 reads TGCGCCAGCAGCTTGGACAGGGTGGCCTACGAGCAGTACTTC.

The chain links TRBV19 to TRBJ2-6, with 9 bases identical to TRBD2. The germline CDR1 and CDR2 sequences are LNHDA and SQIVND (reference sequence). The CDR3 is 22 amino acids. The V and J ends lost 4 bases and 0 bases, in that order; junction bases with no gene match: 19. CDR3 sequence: CASSRAGGGYSGGSSGANVLTF. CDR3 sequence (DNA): TGTGCCAGTAGTAGAGCAGGAGGAGGTTATAGCGGGGGATCCTCTGGGGCCAACGTCCTGACTTTC.

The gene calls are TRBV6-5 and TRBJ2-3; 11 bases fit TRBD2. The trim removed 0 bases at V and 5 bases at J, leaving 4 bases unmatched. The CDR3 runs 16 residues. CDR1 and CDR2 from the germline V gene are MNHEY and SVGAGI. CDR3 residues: CASSYSSGTSGDTQYF. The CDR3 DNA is TGTGCCAGCAGTTACTCGTCCGGGACTAGCGGAGATACGCAGTATTTT.

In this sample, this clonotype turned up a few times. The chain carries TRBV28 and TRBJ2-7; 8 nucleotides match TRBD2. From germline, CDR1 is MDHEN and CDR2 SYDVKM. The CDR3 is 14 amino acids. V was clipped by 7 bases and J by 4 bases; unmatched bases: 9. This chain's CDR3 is CASTSGGLRYEQYF. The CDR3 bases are TGTGCCAGCACTTCGGGGGGGCTAAGGTACGAGCAGTACTTC.

In DNA form, the CDR3 reads TGTGCCATCAGTGAGCCTTTAGCCTCGCCCATGAATACGCAGTATTTT. Translated: CAISEPLASPMNTQYF. V is TRBV10-3 and J is TRBJ2-3; D gene uncertain. V shed 2 bases and J shed 7 bases, with 19 bases lying between them. CDR3 length equals 16 residues. From germline, CDR1 is ENHRY and CDR2 SYGVKD.

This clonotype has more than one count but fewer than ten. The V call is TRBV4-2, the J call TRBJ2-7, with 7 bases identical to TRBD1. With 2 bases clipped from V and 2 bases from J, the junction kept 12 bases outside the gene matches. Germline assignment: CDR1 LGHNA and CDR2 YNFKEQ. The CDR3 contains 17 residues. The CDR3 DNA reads TGTGCCAGCAGCCAACAACGGACAGGATCATACACCTACGAGCAGTACTTC. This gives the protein CASSQQRTGSYTYEQYF.

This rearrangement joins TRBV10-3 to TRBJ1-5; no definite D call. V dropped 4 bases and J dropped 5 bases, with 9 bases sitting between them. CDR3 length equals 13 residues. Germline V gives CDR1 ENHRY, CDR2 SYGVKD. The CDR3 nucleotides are TGTGCCATCAGTGTGGAGTTACATCAGCCCCAGCATTTT. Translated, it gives CAISVELHQPQHF.

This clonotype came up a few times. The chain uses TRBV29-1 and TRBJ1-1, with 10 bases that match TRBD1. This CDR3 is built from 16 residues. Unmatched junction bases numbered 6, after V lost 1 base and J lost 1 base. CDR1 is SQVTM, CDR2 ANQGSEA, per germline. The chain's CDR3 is CSVEARDRGPNTEAFF. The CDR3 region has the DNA TGCAGCGTTGAAGCCCGGGACAGGGGACCGAACACTGAAGCTTTCTTT. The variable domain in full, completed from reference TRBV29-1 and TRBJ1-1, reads SAVISQKPSRDICQRGTSLTIQCQVDSQVTMMFWYRQQPGQSLTLIATANQGSEATYESGFVIDKFPISRPNLTFSTLTVSNMSPEDSSIYLCSVEARDRGPNTEAFFGQGTRLTVV.